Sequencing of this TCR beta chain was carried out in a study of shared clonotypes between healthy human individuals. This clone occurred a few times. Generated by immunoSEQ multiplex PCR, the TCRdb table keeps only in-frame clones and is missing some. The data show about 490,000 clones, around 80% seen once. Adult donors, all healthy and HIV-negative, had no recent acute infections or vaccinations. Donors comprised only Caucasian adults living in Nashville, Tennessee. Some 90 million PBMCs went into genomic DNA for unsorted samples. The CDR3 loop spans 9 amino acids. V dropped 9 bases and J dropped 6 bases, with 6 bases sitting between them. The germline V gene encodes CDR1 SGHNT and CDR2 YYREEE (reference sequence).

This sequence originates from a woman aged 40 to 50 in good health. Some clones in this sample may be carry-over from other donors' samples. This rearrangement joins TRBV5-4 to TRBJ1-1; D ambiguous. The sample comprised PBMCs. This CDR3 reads CAIGPEAFF. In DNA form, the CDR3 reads TGTGCCATCGGTCCTGAAGCTTTCTTT. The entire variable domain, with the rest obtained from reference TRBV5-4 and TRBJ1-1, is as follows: ETGVTQSPTHLIKTRGQQVTLRCSSQSGHNTVSWYQQALGQGPQFIFQYYREEENGRGNFPPRFSGLQFPNYSSELNVNALELDDSALYLCAIGPEAFFGQGTRLTVV.